The clone carrying this T cell receptor beta chain was recorded a few times. Its specificity is not known. Sequencing targeted expressed TCRB transcripts, as all isolated RNA had been reverse transcribed. Sequencing used immunoSEQ multiplex PCR; TCRdb keeps in-frame clones, though not all of them. The sample gives around 150,000 clones, about 8.5% of which show up once; 0.55% to 0.75% is in the top ten. These data belong to a study of beta chain features in type 1 diabetes. General study results and limits: At VDJ recombination sites, type 1 diabetes patients had fewer insertions and more deleted nucleotides. Among all four CD4+ subsets, Type 1 diabetes patients had TCRB CDR3s that were moderately but significantly shorter. Sequencing the cDNA could make cells with high TCR expression show up more than they should.

CD4+ cells of the naive, central memory, regulatory and stem cell-like memory types were sorted via CD45RO/CCR7/CD25/CD127/CD95/CD27. Germline V gives CDR1 SGHVS, CDR2 FQNEAQ. CDR3 size: 12 residues. V lost 6 bases to trimming and J lost 2 bases, with 7 bases between them. This receptor was obtained from a man aged 18-30 years in good health. This chain uses TRBV7-8 with TRBJ2-5; D is unclear. Specimen: central memory CD4+ T cells from blood. CDR3 sequence reads: CASSGLQETQYF. Written as DNA, the CDR3 is TGTGCCAGCAGTGGGCTACAAGAGACCCAGTACTTC.